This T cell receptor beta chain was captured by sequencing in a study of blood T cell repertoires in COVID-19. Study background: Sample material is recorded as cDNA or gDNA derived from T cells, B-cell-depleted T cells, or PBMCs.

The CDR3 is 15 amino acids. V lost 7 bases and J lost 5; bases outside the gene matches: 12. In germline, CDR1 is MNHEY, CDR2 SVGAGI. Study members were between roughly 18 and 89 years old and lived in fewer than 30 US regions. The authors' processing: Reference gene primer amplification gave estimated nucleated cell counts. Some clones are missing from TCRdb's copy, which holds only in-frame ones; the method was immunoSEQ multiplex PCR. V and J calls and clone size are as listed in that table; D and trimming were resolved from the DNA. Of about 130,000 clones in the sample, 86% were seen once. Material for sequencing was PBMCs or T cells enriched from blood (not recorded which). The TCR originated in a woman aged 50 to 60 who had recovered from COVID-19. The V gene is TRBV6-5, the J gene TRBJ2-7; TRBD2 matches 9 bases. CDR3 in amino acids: CASTLGAGGLHEQYF. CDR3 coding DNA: TGTGCCAGCACCCTAGGGGCGGGGGGGCTACACGAGCAGTACTTC.